Listed below are T cell receptor beta chains from one sample, sequenced in a study of T cells in localized non-small cell lung cancer. Only in-frame clones appear in the TCRdb table, and some are missing; sequencing was by immunoSEQ multiplex PCR. The sample shows about 36,000 clones, roughly 89% of them seen only once. Material: peripheral blood, obtained before any cancer treatment. The receptors come from a woman aged 35-75 years with stage I lung adenocarcinoma. Both conserved end residues are part of each CDR3. Each record gives: V gene, clone size, J gene, D gene, CDR3 DNA, CDR3 protein. The D gene is left open where the match is weak. Where a row states a size, it is once, few, many or the class of an expanded clone; other rows omit it.

V: TRBV19; size: .; J: TRBJ2-7; D: .; DNA: TGTGCCAGTAGTATTGGTGGCAGGGGCTACGAGCAGTACTTC; CDR3: CASSIGGRGYEQYF
V: TRBV7-2; size: .; J: TRBJ2-1; D: .; DNA: TGTGCCAGCAGCTTAGTTAGTACAGGTTCCTACAATGAGCAGTTCTTC; CDR3: CASSLVSTGSYNEQFF
V: TRBV5-6; size: once; J: TRBJ2-6; D: .; DNA: TGTGCCAGCAGCTTACGCCCCTTAGGGGCCAACGTCCTGACTTTC; CDR3: CASSLRPLGANVLTF
V: TRBV29-1; size: .; J: TRBJ1-2; D: .; DNA: TGCAGCGTTTCTGGGACGGCGTACACCTTC; CDR3: CSVSGTAYTF
V: TRBV5-6; size: .; J: TRBJ1-4; D: .; DNA: TGTGCCAGCAGCTTGAGAGGCATTGCAACTAATGAAAAACTGTTTTTT; CDR3: CASSLRGIATNEKLFF
V: TRBV6-4; size: .; J: TRBJ2-7; D: .; DNA: TGTGCCAGCAATGGCCCCCAGAGCTCCTACGAGCAGTACTTC; CDR3: CASNGPQSSYEQYF
V: TRBV29-1; size: .; J: TRBJ1-2; D: TRBD1; DNA: TGCAGCGTTGAAGATCGTCAGGGGGCGGGTGGCTACACCTTC; CDR3: CSVEDRQGAGGYTF
V: TRBV28; size: .; J: TRBJ1-2; D: .; DNA: TGTGCCAGCGGAACGGAATACTATGGCTACACCTTC; CDR3: CASGTEYYGYTF
V: TRBV4-2; size: .; J: TRBJ2-5; D: .; DNA: TGTGCCAGCAGCCAAGTACAAGGGACCGGAGGGACCCAGTACTTC; CDR3: CASSQVQGTGGTQYF
V: TRBV5-8; size: .; J: TRBJ1-2; D: .; DNA: TGTGCCAGCAGGCTTCCCCTCTATGGCTACACCTTC; CDR3: CASRLPLYGYTF
V: TRBV11-2; size: .; J: TRBJ2-7; D: .; DNA: TGTGCCAGCAGCCTCTTCGTTTTGTCGGAGCCCGTTTACGAGCAGTACTTC; CDR3: CASSLFVLSEPVYEQYF
V: TRBV7-2; size: .; J: TRBJ1-2; D: .; DNA: TGTGCCAGCAGCCTACGGGCTCCGTCCCTAGGCGTTAACTATGGCTACACCTTC; CDR3: CASSLRAPSLGVNYGYTF
V: TRBV11-2; size: .; J: TRBJ2-7; D: .; DNA: TGTGCCAGCAGCTTAGTACAGGTATCCCACGAGCAGTACTTC; CDR3: CASSLVQVSHEQYF
V: TRBV9; size: .; J: TRBJ2-5; D: .; DNA: TGTGCCAGCAGCGTGGGCCAAGAGACCCAGTACTTC; CDR3: CASSVGQETQYF
V: TRBV5-1; size: .; J: TRBJ2-6; D: .; DNA: TGCGCCAGCAGCCCGAGCTCTGGGGCCAACGTCCTGACTTTC; CDR3: CASSPSSGANVLTF
V: TRBV9; size: .; J: TRBJ1-2; D: TRBD1; DNA: TGTGCCAGCAGCGTAGAGGGGGCTGATGGCTACACCTTC; CDR3: CASSVEGADGYTF
V: TRBV7-3; size: .; J: TRBJ2-3; D: .; DNA: TGTGCCAGCAGCGCAGTTGAGGGGACGCAGTATTTT; CDR3: CASSAVEGTQYF
V: TRBV10-2; size: .; J: TRBJ1-2; D: TRBD1; DNA: TGCGCCAGCAGCCGCGGGACAGGGGAATGGGTCTATGGCTACACCTTC; CDR3: CASSRGTGEWVYGYTF
V: TRBV4-2; size: once; J: TRBJ2-3; D: .; DNA: TGTGCCAGCAGCCAATCCCCCGGAGGGGGCACAGATACGCAGTATTTT; CDR3: CASSQSPGGGTDTQYF
V: TRBV18; size: .; J: TRBJ2-6; D: TRBD2; DNA: TGTGCCAGCTCACCAAGGCCCCTCAGCGGGGGGACAAGCTCTGGGGCCAACGTCCTGACTTTC; CDR3: CASSPRPLSGGTSSGANVLTF
V: TRBV11-3; size: .; J: TRBJ2-7; D: .; DNA: TGTGCCAGCAGCTATACGACGGGGGCCGGCGTCTACGAGCAGTACTTC; CDR3: CASSYTTGAGVYEQYF